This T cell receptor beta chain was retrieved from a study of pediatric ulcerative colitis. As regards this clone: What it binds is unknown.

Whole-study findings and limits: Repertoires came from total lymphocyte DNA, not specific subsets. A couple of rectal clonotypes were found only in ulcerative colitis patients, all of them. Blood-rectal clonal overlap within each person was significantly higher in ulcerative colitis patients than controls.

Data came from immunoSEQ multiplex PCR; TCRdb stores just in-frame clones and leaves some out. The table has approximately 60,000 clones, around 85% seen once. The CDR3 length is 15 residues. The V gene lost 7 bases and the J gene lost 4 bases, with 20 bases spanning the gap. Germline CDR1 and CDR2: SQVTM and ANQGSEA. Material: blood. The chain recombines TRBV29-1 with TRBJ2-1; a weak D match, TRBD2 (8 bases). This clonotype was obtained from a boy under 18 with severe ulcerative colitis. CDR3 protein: CSAPGGGQLYNEQFF. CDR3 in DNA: TGCAGCGCGCCCGGGGGGGGACAGTTATACAATGAGCAGTTCTTC.